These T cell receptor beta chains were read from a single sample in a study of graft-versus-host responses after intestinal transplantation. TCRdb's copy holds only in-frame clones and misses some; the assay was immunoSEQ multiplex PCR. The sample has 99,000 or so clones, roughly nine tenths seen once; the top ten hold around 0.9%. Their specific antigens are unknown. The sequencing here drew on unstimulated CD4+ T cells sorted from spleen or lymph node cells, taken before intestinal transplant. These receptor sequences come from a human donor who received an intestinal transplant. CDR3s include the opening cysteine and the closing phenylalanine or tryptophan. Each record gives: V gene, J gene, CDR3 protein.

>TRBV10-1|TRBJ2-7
CASKWDSNYEQYF
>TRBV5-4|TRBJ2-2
CASSLRTGAPGELFF
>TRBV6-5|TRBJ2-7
CASRSGTPGLYEQYF
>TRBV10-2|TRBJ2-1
CASSELRTGDGFF
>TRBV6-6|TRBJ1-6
CASSLTGHGNSPLHF
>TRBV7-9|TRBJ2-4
CASSSLQGGIQYF
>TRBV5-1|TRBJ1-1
CASRPAENTEAFF
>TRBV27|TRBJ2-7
CASSYIAGGPSYEQYF
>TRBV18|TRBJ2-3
CASLKASDTQYF
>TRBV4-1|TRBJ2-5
CASSPRRFRTSGEETQYF
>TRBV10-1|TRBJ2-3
CASSPGTTDTQYF
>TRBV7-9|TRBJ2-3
CASSLGQGWSDTQYF
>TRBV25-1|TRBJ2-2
CASSLTDRVGELFF
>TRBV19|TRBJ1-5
CASSLNGHGSNQPQHF
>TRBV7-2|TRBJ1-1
CASSDMDRLNTEAFF
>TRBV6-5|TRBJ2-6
CASSVRGSGANVLTF
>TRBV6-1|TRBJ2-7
CASSPISRLEQYF
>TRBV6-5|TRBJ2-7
CATGEVLVGQYF
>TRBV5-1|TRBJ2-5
CASTQGIAQETQYF
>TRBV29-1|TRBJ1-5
CSVQLNQPQHF
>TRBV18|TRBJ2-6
CASSPSQGWGSGANVLTF
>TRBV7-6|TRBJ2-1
CASSLRPLGNNEQFF
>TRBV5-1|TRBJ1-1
CASSLPDLNTEAFF
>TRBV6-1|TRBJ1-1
CASSKSRTEAFF
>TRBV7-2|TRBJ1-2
CASSGRTADNYGYTF
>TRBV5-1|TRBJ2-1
CASSARGPAGSEQFF
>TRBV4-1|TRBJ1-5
CASSQVGRSQPQHF
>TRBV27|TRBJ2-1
CASSLRAGGYNEQFF
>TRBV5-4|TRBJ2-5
CASSFRLAEETQYF
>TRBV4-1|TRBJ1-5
CASSQVAGYDQPQHF
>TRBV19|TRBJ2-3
CASSIGGAATDTQYF
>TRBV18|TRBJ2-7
CASSRGLESYEQYF
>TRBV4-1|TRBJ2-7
CASSKGLLGEQYF
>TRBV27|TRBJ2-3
CASSFWGGSTDTQYF
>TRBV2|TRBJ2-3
CASRDRGRTDTQYF